These 29 T cell receptor beta chains came from one sample sequenced in a study of cytomegalovirus exposure and HLA in healthy donors. Data came from immunoSEQ multiplex PCR; TCRdb stores just in-frame clones and leaves some out. Of nearly 110,000 clones in the sample, about 87% are singletons; the top ten hold roughly 2%. Source material: PBMCs. The source is a woman under 30 in good health and CMV-seropositive.

The chain joins TRBV11-2 to TRBJ2-5; D is uncertain. CDR1 and CDR2 from the germline V gene are SGHAT and FQNNGV. CDR3 size: 12 residues. V shed 5 bases and J shed 5 bases, with 9 bases lying between them. The CDR3 DNA reads as TGTGCCAGCAGCCCGTATGTGGAGACCCAGTACTTC. It translates to CASSPYVETQYF.

The chain has TRBV4-1 and TRBJ2-7; TRBD2 matches 15 bases. The V gene end was trimmed by 0 bases and the J gene end by 2 bases; junction bases not matched to a gene: 11. Germline V lookup: CDR1 MGHRA, CDR2 YSYEKL. This CDR3 has 20 residues. CDR3 amino acids: CASSQDSGIRTSGGAYEQYF. The CDR3 DNA is TGCGCCAGCAGCCAAGACTCAGGAATCCGGACTAGCGGGGGGGCCTACGAGCAGTACTTC.

The chain recombines TRBV6-4 with TRBJ1-1, with D uncertain. CDR3 length: 14 amino acids. Trimming took off 3 bases at V and 6 bases at J, with 14 bases between the two ends. Germline V CDR1 and CDR2: MRHNA, SNTAGT. The CDR3 reads CASSEEDYPPEAFF. CDR3 nucleotide sequence: TGTGCCAGCAGTGAAGAGGACTACCCCCCTGAAGCTTTCTTT.

The chain combines TRBV9 with TRBJ2-7; 9 nucleotides match TRBD1. Germline values: CDR1 SGDLS, CDR2 YYNGEE. The CDR3 totals 14 residues. J lost 5 bases, V lost 2 bases, and 5 bases had no gene match. The CDR3 protein is CASSVGTGIHEQYF. The CDR3 DNA sequence: TGTGCCAGCAGCGTGGGGACAGGGATCCACGAGCAGTACTTC.

This clone was seen only once. V usage is TRBV29-1 and J usage is TRBJ2-5; TRBD2 is a possible D gene (6 bases). With 7 bases removed from V and 0 bases from J, the gap between germline ends came to 18 bases. In germline, CDR1 is SQVTM, CDR2 ANQGSEA. The CDR3 has 15 residues. DNA for the CDR3: TGCAGCGCATACGGGGTGGGGGGATACCAAGAGACCCAGTACTTC. It yields the protein CSAYGVGGYQETQYF.

The chain combines TRBV10-3 with TRBJ2-6; tentatively, D is TRBD1 (6 bases). Germline CDR1 is ENHRY and CDR2 is SYGVKD. Trimming shortened V by 6 bases and J by 0 bases, and 12 bases separated the two germline ends. This CDR3 contains 16 residues. The CDR3 protein is CAIRQTGSSGANVLTF. The CDR3 DNA reads TGTGCCATCAGACAGACAGGAAGCTCTGGGGCCAACGTCCTGACTTTC.

The chain recombines TRBV4-1 with TRBJ2-3, with D possibly TRBD1 on 8 matching bases. Germline CDR1 MGHRA, CDR2 YSYEKL. The CDR3 covers 16 residues. V was shortened by 2 bases and J by 6 bases, with 18 bases between the two germline ends. CDR3 loop: CASSQPTGGASDTQYF. The CDR3 DNA reads as TGCGCCAGCAGCCAACCCACAGGGGGGGCCTCGGATACGCAGTATTTT.

V and J are TRBV15 and TRBJ1-2; 7 bases are a match to TRBD1. After removal of 4 bases from V and 4 bases from J, the junction contained 9 bases not matched to a gene. From germline, CDR1 is LNHNV and CDR2 YYDKDF (reference sequence). This CDR3 comprises 15 residues. DNA of the CDR3: TGTGCCACCAGCAAAGGAACAGGGGTGAGCTATGGCTACACCTTC. Residues: CATSKGTGVSYGYTF.

The sample holds one count of this clone. CDR3 DNA: TGTGCCAGCAGCTTAACGAGGGGGGGCTCCCACGAGCAGTACGTC. This codes for CASSLTRGGSHEQYV. The rearrangement links TRBV7-6 to TRBJ2-7, with D maybe TRBD2 (7 bases). Per germline, CDR1 SGHVS and CDR2 FNYEAQ. The CDR3 spans 15 residues.

The chain links TRBV15 to TRBJ2-3; TRBD1 might be the D (5 bases). This CDR3 region has 16 residues. Trimming stripped 0 bases from V and 6 bases from J, with 16 bases between. Germline V gives CDR1 LNHNV, CDR2 YYDKDF (reference sequence). The CDR3, as DNA: TGTGCCACCAGCAGAGAGTTTGGTCTGTCAGGGGATACGCAGTATTTT. Its protein product is CATSREFGLSGDTQYF.

The chain combines TRBV15 with TRBJ2-1; possible D gene TRBD1, 6 bases. Deletions cut 5 bases from V and 4 bases from J, with 9 bases between. Per germline, CDR1 LNHNV and CDR2 YYDKDF (reference sequence). This CDR3 region has 13 residues. Written as DNA, the CDR3 is TGTGCCACCAGCGTACAGGGATACAATGAGCAGTTCTTC. Its translation is CATSVQGYNEQFF.

The J gene is TRBJ1-5, the V gene TRBV28; 10 bases agree with TRBD1. The V and J ends lost 6 bases and 0 bases, in that order; junction bases with no gene match: 2. This CDR3 has 15 residues. Germline assignment: CDR1 MDHEN and CDR2 SYDVKM. The CDR3 region is CASRRQGASNQPQHF. The CDR3 DNA reads TGTGCCAGCAGAAGACAGGGGGCTAGCAATCAGCCCCAGCATTTT.

The chain uses TRBV6-1 and TRBJ1-6; no definite D call. This CDR3 comprises 18 residues. Trimming took 3 bases from V and 0 from J, leaving 15 bases between them. The germline gives CDR1 MNHNS, CDR2 SASEGT. The CDR3 region has the DNA TGTGCCAGCAGTGATTCCTGGGAGGCAAGCTCCTATAATTCACCCCTCCACTTT. The encoded protein is CASSDSWEASSYNSPLHF.

A single count supports this clone. The gene calls are TRBV15 and TRBJ1-4; TRBD1 agrees at 8 bases. Per germline, CDR1 LNHNV and CDR2 YYDKDF (reference sequence). CDR3 size: 15 residues. V lost 6 bases to trimming and J lost 8 bases; unmatched junction nucleotides: 11. The chain's CDR3 is CATRAGQGEGEKLFF. CDR3 sequence (DNA): TGTGCCACCAGAGCCGGACAGGGAGAGGGAGAAAAACTGTTTTTT.

The chain employs TRBV4-1 and TRBJ1-4; D is perhaps TRBD1 (6 bases). This CDR3 contains 14 residues. Germline CDR1 reads MGHRA; CDR2 reads YSYEKL. V was trimmed by 1 base and J by 8 bases, leaving 11 bases between them. The CDR3 DNA sequence: TGCGCCAGCAGCCAAGGCCAGGGGCAAGAAAAACTGTTTTTT. Its translation: CASSQGQGQEKLFF.

The rearrangement links TRBV6-1 to TRBJ1-5; D is unresolved. This CDR3 is 15 amino acids long. Between the trimmed V and J ends, which lost 6 bases and 4 bases, there was a span of 16 bases. The germline CDR1 and CDR2 sequences are MNHNS and SASEGT. This CDR3 reads CASRTSWQKNQPQHF. The CDR3 coding sequence is TGTGCCAGCAGAACAAGTTGGCAAAAGAATCAGCCCCAGCATTTT.

V is TRBV28 and J is TRBJ1-5, with 7 bases matching TRBD1. After removal of 6 bases from V and 4 bases from J, the junction contained 3 bases not matched to a gene. Germline V gene lookup returns CDR1 MDHEN and CDR2 SYDVKM. CDR3 length equals 13 residues. DNA for the CDR3: TGTGCCAGCAGAGGGACAGAGAATCAGCCCCAGCATTTT. Translating it yields CASRGTENQPQHF.

V gene TRBV2 combines with J gene TRBJ1-6; D uncertain. This CDR3 region has 13 residues. Per germline, CDR1 SNHLY and CDR2 FYNNEI. V lost 3 bases and J 9 bases, leaving 9 bases between the germline ends. CDR3 amino acids: CASSEPGGSPLHF. CDR3 DNA sequence: TGTGCCAGCAGTGAGCCGGGAGGTTCACCCCTCCACTTT.

The gene calls are TRBV30 and TRBJ2-7, with D possibly TRBD1 on 6 matching bases. Per the germline V gene, CDR1 is GTSNPN and CDR2 is SVGIG (reference sequence). Trimming took off 2 bases at V and 2 bases at J, with 16 bases between the two ends. The CDR3 covers 15 residues. For the CDR3, the DNA is TGTGCCTGGAGTCCCACAGGGAAAAGGCCCTACGAGCAGTACGTC. Protein: CAWSPTGKRPYEQYV.

The chain recombines TRBV7-9 with TRBJ1-2, with 9 bases that match TRBD1. J gave up 8 bases and V 6 bases, and 7 bases lay outside the gene matches. This CDR3 spans 13 amino acids. Germline loops: CDR1 SEHNR, CDR2 FQNEAQ (reference sequence). CDR3 DNA: TGTGCCAGCAGTCGGGACAGGGCGATCGGCTACACCTTC. The encoded protein is CASSRDRAIGYTF.

The CDR3 reads CASSRTGAGNTIYF. The CDR3 DNA follows: TGTGCCAGCAGCAGGACAGGGGCAGGAAACACCATATATTTT. V gene TRBV7-9 combines with J gene TRBJ1-3; 9 bases map to TRBD1. With V trimmed by 5 bases and J by 4 bases, 3 bases remained unmatched. There are 14 residues in the CDR3. Looked up from germline, CDR1 is SEHNR and CDR2 is FQNEAQ (reference sequence). The full variable domain, in which reference TRBV7-9 and TRBJ1-3 provide the parts outside the CDR3, is DTGVSQNPRHKITKRGQNVTFRCDPISEHNRLYWYRQTLGQGPEFLTYFQNEAQLEKSRLLSDRFSAERPKGSFSTLEIQRTEQGDSAMYLCASSRTGAGNTIYFGEGSWLTVV.

This clone was recorded once. V is TRBV6-5 and J is TRBJ1-2; no clear D gene. Trimming took off 5 bases at V and 12 bases at J, with 13 bases between the two ends. This CDR3 comprises 11 residues. Germline V gene data show CDR1 as MNHEY and CDR2 as SVGAGI. The DNA for the CDR3 is TGTGCCAGCAGTGAAGCGGACCCACACACCTTC. Translated, it gives CASSEADPHTF.

This clone showed up just once. This rearrangement joins TRBV28 to TRBJ2-7, with D perhaps TRBD1 (6 bases). Germline CDR1 and CDR2: MDHEN and SYDVKM. The CDR3 is made up of 12 amino acids. V shed 4 bases and J shed 4 bases, with 8 bases lying between them. The CDR3 reads CASSYRVYEQYF. The CDR3 DNA reads TGTGCCAGCAGTTACAGGGTTTACGAGCAGTACTTC.

The chain joins TRBV6-6 to TRBJ1-3; 8 nucleotides agree with TRBD1. The CDR3 loop spans 15 amino acids. With 8 bases clipped from V and 2 bases from J, the junction kept 8 bases outside the gene matches. Germline V gene sequence: CDR1 MNHNY, CDR2 SVGAGI (reference sequence). CDR3 in amino acids: CASVDPGGTGNTIYF. The CDR3, as DNA: TGTGCCAGCGTGGATCCAGGGGGCACTGGAAACACCATATATTTT.

The rearrangement uses TRBV6-1 and TRBJ2-5; D gene ambiguous. In germline, CDR1 is MNHNS, CDR2 SASEGT. This CDR3 has 12 amino acids. The V gene lost 4 bases and the J gene lost 1 base, with 4 bases spanning the gap. The DNA of the CDR3 is TGTGCCAGCAGTGGGGCCCAAGAGACCCAGTACTTC. Its protein product is CASSGAQETQYF.

The genes are TRBV5-1 and TRBJ1-2, with no clear D. The CDR3 is 14 residues long. Trimming pared 0 bases from V and 5 bases from J, leaving 11 bases between. The V gene's germline CDR1 is SGHRS and CDR2 YFSETQ. The CDR3 is CASSLEAGVYGYTF. DNA of the CDR3: TGCGCCAGCAGCTTGGAAGCAGGTGTATATGGCTACACCTTC.

The rearrangement uses TRBV13 and TRBJ2-7, with a tentative D call TRBD1 (6 bases). This CDR3 has 12 residues. V gave up 0 bases and J gave up 12 bases, with 12 bases separating them. Germline CDR1 is PRHDT and CDR2 is FYEKMQ (reference sequence). CDR3 sequence: CASSLGRTGPYF. In DNA, the CDR3 is TGTGCCAGCAGCTTAGGCCGTACAGGGCCGTACTTC. The whole variable domain, remainder taken from reference TRBV13 and TRBJ2-7, is AAGVIQSPRHLIKEKRETATLKCYPIPRHDTVYWYQQGPGQDPQFLISFYEKMQSDKGSIPDRFSAQQFSDYHSELNMSSLELGDSALYFCASSLGRTGPYFGPGTRLTVT.

This clone was seen only once. The rearrangement links TRBV28 to TRBJ2-1; D perhaps matches TRBD1 (7 bases). From germline, CDR1 is MDHEN and CDR2 SYDVKM. V dropped 11 bases and J dropped 1 base, with 12 bases sitting between them. The CDR3 sequence is 13 residues long. The DNA for the CDR3 is TGTGCCTCGCAGGGGGGATCCTACAATGAGCAGTTCTTC. This translates into CASQGGSYNEQFF.

The chain is built from TRBV9 and TRBJ1-1, with D perhaps matching TRBD1 (5 bases). Germline V CDR1 and CDR2: SGDLS, YYNGEE. This CDR3 is 14 amino acids long. The V gene lost 4 bases and the J gene lost 3 bases, with 13 bases spanning the gap. CDR3 in amino acids: CASSPGGDYTEAFF. CDR3 nucleotides: TGTGCCAGCAGCCCCGGGGGGGATTACACTGAAGCTTTCTTT. The whole variable domain, remainder taken from reference TRBV9 and TRBJ1-1, is DSGVTQTPKHLITATGQRVTLRCSPRSGDLSVYWYQQSLDQGLQFLIQYYNGEERAKGNILERFSAQQFPDLHSELNLSSLELGDSALYFCASSPGGDYTEAFFGQGTRLTVV.